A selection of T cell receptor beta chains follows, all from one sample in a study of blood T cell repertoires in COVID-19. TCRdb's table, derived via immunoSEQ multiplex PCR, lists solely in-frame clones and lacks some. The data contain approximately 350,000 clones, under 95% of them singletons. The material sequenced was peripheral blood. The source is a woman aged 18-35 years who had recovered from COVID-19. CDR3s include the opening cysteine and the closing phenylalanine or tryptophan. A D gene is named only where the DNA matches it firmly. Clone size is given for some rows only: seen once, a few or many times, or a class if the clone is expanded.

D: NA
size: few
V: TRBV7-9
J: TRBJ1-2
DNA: TGTGCCAGCAGCGAAAACCAGGGAGGACCCAATGGCTACACCTTC
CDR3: CASSENQGGPNGYTF

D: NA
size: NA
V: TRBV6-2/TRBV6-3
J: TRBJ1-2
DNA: TGTGCCAGCAGTTACTCAAGAGAGGGGGACTATGGCTACACCTTC
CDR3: CASSYSREGDYGYTF

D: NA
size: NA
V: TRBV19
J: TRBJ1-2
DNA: TGTGCCAGTAGTATAGACCCGACAGTCACCCATGGCTACACCTTC
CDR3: CASSIDPTVTHGYTF

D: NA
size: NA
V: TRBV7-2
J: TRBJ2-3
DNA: TGTGCCAGCAGCTTAGCACTAGCAGTCGCAGATACGCAGTATTTT
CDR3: CASSLALAVADTQYF

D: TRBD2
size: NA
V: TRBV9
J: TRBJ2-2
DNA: TGTGCCAGCAGCGACCCCGTCGGGGTGTGGACGACTAGCGGGACAAACACCGGGGAGCTGTTTTTT
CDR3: CASSDPVGVWTTSGTNTGELFF

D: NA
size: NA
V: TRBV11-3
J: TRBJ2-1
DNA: TGTGCCAGCAGCTTAGATCGGTCGTACAATGAGCAGTTCTTC
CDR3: CASSLDRSYNEQFF

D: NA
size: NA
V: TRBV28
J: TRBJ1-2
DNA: TGTGCCAGCAGCGGTTTCGGTGGCTACACCTTC
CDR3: CASSGFGGYTF

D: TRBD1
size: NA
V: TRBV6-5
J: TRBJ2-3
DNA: TGTGCCAGCAGTTACCTACAGGGGGGTGGAACAGATACGCAGTATTTT
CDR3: CASSYLQGGGTDTQYF

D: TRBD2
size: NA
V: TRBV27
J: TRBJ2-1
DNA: TGTGCCAGCAGTTCCTTTACCGCGGGAGGTGAGCAGTTCTTC
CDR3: CASSSFTAGGEQFF

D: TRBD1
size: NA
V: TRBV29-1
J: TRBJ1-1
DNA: TGCAGCGTTGACAGGGGGCGGGGGAACACTGAAGCTTTCTTT
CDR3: CSVDRGRGNTEAFF

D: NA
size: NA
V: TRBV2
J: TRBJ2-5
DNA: TGTGCCAGCAGTGATATCGACAGAAGTGGGACCCAGTACTTC
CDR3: CASSDIDRSGTQYF

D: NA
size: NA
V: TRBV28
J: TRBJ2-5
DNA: TGTGCCAGCAGTTACCGACTTTCTCGAGAGACCCAGTACTTC
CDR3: CASSYRLSRETQYF

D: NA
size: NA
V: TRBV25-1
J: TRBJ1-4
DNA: TGTGCCAGCAGTGATGTCTCTAATGAAAAACTGTTTTTT
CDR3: CASSDVSNEKLFF

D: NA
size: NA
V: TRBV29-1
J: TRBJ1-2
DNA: TGCAGCGTTGTTACAAATGGCTACACCTTC
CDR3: CSVVTNGYTF

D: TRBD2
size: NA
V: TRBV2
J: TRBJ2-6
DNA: TGTGCCAGCAGTTTAGCGGGAGGAAGTGGGGCCAACGTCCTGACTTTC
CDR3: CASSLAGGSGANVLTF

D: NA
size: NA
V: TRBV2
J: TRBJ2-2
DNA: TGTGCCAGCGGTATCAGGTCAACCGGGGAGCTGTTTTTT
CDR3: CASGIRSTGELFF

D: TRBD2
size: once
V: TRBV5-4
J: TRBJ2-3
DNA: TGTGCCAGCAGCTTACCGACTAGCGGGTCTCTTAGCACAGATACGCAGTATTTT
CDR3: CASSLPTSGSLSTDTQYF

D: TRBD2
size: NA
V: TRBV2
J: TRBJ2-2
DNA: TGTGCCAGCAGTAGGGGGACTAGCAGCCGGGAGCTGTTTTTT
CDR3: CASSRGTSSRELFF

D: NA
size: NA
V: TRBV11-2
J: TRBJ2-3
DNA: TGTGCCAGCAGCTTATATGGGGAGGAATACACAGATACGCAGTATTTT
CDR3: CASSLYGEEYTDTQYF

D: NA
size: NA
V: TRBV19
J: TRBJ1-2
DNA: TGTGCCAGTAATCGGGGAAATTATGGCTACACCTTC
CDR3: CASNRGNYGYTF

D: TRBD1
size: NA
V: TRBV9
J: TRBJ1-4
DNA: TGTGCCAGCAGCGTAGGAGGGGGCAGGGGTGGTGAAAAACTGTTTTTT
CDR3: CASSVGGGRGGEKLFF

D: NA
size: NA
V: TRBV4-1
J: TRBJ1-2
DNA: TGCGCCAGCAGCCAAGATCTGGCCGCAAACTATGGCTACACCTTC
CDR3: CASSQDLAANYGYTF

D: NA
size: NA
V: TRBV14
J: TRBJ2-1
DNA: TGTGCCAGCAGCCAAGAGTTCTCCCGTCTTAACAATGAGCAGTTCTTC
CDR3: CASSQEFSRLNNEQFF

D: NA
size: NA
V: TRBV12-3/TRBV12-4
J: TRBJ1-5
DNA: TGTGCCAGCAGTTTAGGGCCCAATCAGCCCCAGCATTTT
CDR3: CASSLGPNQPQHF

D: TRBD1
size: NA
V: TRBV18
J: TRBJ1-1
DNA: TGTGCCAGCTCAGGACAGGGTTTGAACACTGAAGCTTTCTTT
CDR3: CASSGQGLNTEAFF

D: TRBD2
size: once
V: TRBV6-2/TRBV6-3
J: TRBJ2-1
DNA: TGTGCCAGCAGCCCATCGGGACTAGCGGCGGCCTACAATGAGCAGTTCTTC
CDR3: CASSPSGLAAAYNEQFF

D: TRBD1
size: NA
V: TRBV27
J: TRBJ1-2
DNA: TGTGCCAGCAGTAAGCAGGGGGACTATGGCTACACCTTC
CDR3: CASSKQGDYGYTF